A selection of T cell receptor beta chains follows, all from one sample in a study of response to subunit inactivated influenza vaccine. TCRdb re-derived calls from the RT-PCR reads in MiXCR, one entry per CDR3 protein. Of 450,000 to 500,000 distinct CDR3 sequences in the sample, 11% were seen once. Sequencing used PBMCs from blood, obtained about 40 days after vaccination. These receptors all stem from a man aged 45-65 years who received an inactivated influenza vaccine. CDR3s include the opening cysteine and the closing phenylalanine or tryptophan. The D gene is left open where the match is weak. Expanded clones are given a class, and other clones once, few, many or no size at all.

abundance,d_gene,j_gene,v_gene,CDR3nt,CDR3aa
-,TRBD1,TRBJ1-2,TRBV2,TGTGCCAGCAACCGGGACAGGGCGGACTATGGCTACACCTTC,CASNRDRADYGYTF
many,-,TRBJ2-7,TRBV20-1,TGCAGTGCCGGGCATACCTACGAGCAGTACTTC,CSAGHTYEQYF
many,TRBD1,TRBJ2-3,TRBV12-3/TRBV12-4,TGTGCCAGCAGGTGGGGGACAGGGGGCTCTCCAGATACGCAGTATTTT,CASRWGTGGSPDTQYF
few,TRBD1,TRBJ1-2,TRBV12-3/TRBV12-4,TGTGCCAGCAGTCCGCGGACAGGGGGCATCATCTATGGCTACACCTTC,CASSPRTGGIIYGYTF
many,-,TRBJ2-7,TRBV7-8,TGTGCCAGCAGCTTTCCAAACCGGACAGCCACGGGTTTCGAGCAGTACTTC,CASSFPNRTATGFEQYF
once,-,TRBJ2-2,TRBV7-2,TGTGCCAGCAGTCCCCAGGTCACAGACACCGGGGAGCTGTTTTTT,CASSPQVTDTGELFF
-,-,TRBJ2-7,TRBV18,TGTGCCAGCTCACGCCCGTTAGAGAACGAGCAGTACTTC,CASSRPLENEQYF
-,-,TRBJ1-3,TRBV7-8,TGTGCCAGCAGCTTAGGGCCGTTCTCTGGAAACACCATATATTTT,CASSLGPFSGNTIYF
-,TRBD1,TRBJ2-7,TRBV5-1,TGCGCCAGCAGCTATCGGACAGGGACCCCAATGGTGCGGGGCGAGCAGTACTTC,CASSYRTGTPMVRGEQYF
many,-,TRBJ1-1,TRBV6-2/TRBV6-3,TGTGCCAGCAGTTGGACAGCGAACACTGAAGCTTTCTTT,CASSWTANTEAFF
many,-,TRBJ2-7,TRBV7-8,TGTGCCAGCAGCTTAGATTTAGGAGACGAGCAGTACTTC,CASSLDLGDEQYF
few,TRBD2,TRBJ2-7,TRBV7-2,TGTGCCAGCCACGGGGTAGCGGGAAGCTACGAGCAGTACTTC,CASHGVAGSYEQYF
few,-,TRBJ2-1,TRBV5-1,TGCGCCAGCAGCTTGGTAGGGTTGGCAGTCAACAATGAGCAGTTCTTC,CASSLVGLAVNNEQFF
-,-,TRBJ2-7,TRBV6-2/TRBV6-3,TGTGCCAGCAGTTACTACTACGAGCAGTACTTC,CASSYYYEQYF
-,TRBD2,TRBJ2-1,TRBV10-3,TGTGCCATCAGTGGTGGGACTAGCGGTTACAATGAGCAGTTCTTC,CAISGGTSGYNEQFF
-,-,TRBJ2-2,TRBV7-2,TGTGCCAGCAGCTCCACCTTCGGCCGATACACCGGGGAGCTGTTTTTT,CASSSTFGRYTGELFF
few,-,TRBJ2-3,TRBV7-2,TGTGCCAGCAGCTCAAGGTCTAGCACAGATACGCAGTATTTT,CASSSRSSTDTQYF
few,-,TRBJ2-1,TRBV3-1,TGTGCCAGCAGCCAAGATCTGATTAAGGAGGGAAATGAGCAGTTCTTC,CASSQDLIKEGNEQFF
few,-,TRBJ2-3,TRBV20-1,TGCAGTGCTAGTAATCCTCTCGTGGATACGCAGTATTTT,CSASNPLVDTQYF
few,-,TRBJ2-2,TRBV6-1,TGTGCCACCTGCCGGGGGACAGCCCTCACCGGGGAGCTGTTTTTT,CATCRGTALTGELFF
-,TRBD1,TRBJ2-7,TRBV20-1,TGCAGTGCTAGCGGGCAGGGGGCGAGCGAGCAGTACTTC,CSASGQGASEQYF